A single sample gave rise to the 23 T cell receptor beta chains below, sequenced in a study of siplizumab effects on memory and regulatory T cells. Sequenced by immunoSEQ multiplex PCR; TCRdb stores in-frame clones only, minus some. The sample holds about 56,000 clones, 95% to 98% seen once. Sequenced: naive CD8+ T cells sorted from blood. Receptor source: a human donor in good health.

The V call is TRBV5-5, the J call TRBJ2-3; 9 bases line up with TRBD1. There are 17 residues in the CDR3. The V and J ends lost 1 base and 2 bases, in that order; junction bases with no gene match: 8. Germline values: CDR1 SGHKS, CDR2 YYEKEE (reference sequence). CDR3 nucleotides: TGTGCCAGCAGCTTGTCGACAGGGGGTAAATTCACAGATACGCAGTATTTT. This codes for CASSLSTGGKFTDTQYF. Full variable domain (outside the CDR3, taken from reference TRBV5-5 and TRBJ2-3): DAGVTQSPTHLIKTRGQQVTLRCSPISGHKSVSWYQQVLGQGPQFIFQYYEKEERGRGNFPDRFSARQFPNYSSELNVNALLLGDSALYLCASSLSTGGKFTDTQYFGPGTRLTVL.

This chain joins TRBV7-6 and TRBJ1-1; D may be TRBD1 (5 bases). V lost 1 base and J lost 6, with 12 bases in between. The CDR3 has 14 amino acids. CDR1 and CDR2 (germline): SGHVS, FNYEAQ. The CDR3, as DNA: TGTGCCAGCAGCTTAGAGGATGGAGGGGCTGAAGCTTTCTTT. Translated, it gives CASSLEDGGAEAFF. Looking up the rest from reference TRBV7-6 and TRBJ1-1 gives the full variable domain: GAGVSQSPRYKVTKRGQDVALRCDPISGHVSLYWYRQALGQGPEFLTYFNYEAQQDKSGLPNDRFSAERPEGSISTLTIQRTEQRDSAMYRCASSLEDGGAEAFFGQGTRLTVV.

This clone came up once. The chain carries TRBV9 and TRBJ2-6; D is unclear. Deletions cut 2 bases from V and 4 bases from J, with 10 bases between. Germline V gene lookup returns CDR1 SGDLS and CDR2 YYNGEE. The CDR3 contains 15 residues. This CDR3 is CASSVEAAGANVLTF. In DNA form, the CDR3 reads TGTGCCAGCAGCGTTGAGGCGGCCGGGGCCAACGTCCTGACTTTC.

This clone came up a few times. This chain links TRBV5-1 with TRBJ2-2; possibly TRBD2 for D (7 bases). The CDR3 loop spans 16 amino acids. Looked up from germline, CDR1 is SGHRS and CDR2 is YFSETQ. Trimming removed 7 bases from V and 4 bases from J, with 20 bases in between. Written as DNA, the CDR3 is TGCGCCAGCGGAGGAGACGGGGGGCTTAGCACCGGGGAGCTGTTTTTT. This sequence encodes CASGGDGGLSTGELFF.

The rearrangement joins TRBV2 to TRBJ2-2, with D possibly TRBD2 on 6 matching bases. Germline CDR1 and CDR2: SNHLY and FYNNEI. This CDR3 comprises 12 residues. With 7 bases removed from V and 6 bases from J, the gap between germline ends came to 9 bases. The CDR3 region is CASTSAPGELFF. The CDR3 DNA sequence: TGTGCCAGCACTAGCGCCCCCGGGGAGCTGTTTTTT.

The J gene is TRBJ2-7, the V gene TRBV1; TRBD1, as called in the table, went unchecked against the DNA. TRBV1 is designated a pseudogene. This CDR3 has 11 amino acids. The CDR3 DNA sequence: TGCACCAGCAGCCAAGAGGGGCCTGGGTACTTC. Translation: CTSSQEGPGYF.

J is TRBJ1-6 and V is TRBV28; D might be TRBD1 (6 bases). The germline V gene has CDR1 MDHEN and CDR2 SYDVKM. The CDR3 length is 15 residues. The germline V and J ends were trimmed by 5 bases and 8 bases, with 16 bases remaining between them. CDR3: CASSAYYREDSPLHF. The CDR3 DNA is TGTGCCAGCAGTGCATACTACAGGGAGGATTCACCCCTCCACTTT.

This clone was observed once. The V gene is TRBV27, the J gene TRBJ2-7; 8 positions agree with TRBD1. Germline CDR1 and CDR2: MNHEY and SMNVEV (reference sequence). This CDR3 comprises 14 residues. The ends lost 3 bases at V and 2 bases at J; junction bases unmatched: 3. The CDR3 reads CASSLAGGTYEQYF. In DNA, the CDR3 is TGTGCCAGCAGTTTGGCAGGGGGCACCTACGAGCAGTACTTC.

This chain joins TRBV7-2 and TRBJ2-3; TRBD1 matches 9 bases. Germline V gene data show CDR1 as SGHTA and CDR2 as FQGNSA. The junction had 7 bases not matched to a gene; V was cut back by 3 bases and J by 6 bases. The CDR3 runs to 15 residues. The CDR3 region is CASSFRDREWDTQYF. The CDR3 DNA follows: TGTGCCAGCAGCTTCCGGGACAGGGAATGGGATACGCAGTATTTT.

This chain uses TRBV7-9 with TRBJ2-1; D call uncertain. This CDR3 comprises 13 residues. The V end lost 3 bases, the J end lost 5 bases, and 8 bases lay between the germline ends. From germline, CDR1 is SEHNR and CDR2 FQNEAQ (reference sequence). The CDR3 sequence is CASSFSLDNEQFF. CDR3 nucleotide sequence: TGTGCCAGCAGCTTCTCGCTAGACAATGAGCAGTTCTTC.

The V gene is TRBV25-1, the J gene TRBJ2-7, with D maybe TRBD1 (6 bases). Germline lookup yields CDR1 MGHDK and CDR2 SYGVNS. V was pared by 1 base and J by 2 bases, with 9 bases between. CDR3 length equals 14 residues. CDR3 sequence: CASSEFGTPYEQYF. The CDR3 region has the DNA TGTGCCAGCAGTGAATTTGGGACACCCTACGAGCAGTACTTC.

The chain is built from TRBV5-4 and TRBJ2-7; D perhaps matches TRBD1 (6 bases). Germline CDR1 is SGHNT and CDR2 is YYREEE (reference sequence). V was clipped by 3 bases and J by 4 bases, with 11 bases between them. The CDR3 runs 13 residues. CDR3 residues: CASSYGTGYEQYF. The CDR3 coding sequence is TGTGCCAGCAGCTACGGAACAGGGTACGAGCAGTACTTC.

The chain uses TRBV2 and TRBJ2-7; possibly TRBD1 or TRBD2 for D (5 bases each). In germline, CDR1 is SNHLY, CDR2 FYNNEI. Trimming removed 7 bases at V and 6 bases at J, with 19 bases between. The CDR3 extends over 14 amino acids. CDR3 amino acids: CASMGDPESLEQYF. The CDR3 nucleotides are TGTGCCAGCATGGGGGACCCCGAATCCCTCGAGCAGTACTTC.

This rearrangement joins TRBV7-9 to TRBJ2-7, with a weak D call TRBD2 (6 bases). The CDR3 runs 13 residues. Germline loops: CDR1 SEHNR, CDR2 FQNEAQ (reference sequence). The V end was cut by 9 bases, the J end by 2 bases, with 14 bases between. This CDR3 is CASRDSGPYEQYF. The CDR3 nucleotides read TGTGCCAGTCGGGACTCCGGACCCTACGAGCAGTACTTC. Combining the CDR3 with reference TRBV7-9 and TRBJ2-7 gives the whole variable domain DTGVSQNPRHKITKRGQNVTFRCDPISEHNRLYWYRQTLGQGPEFLTYFQNEAQLEKSRLLSDRFSAERPKGSFSTLEIQRTEQGDSAMYLCASRDSGPYEQYFGPGTRLTVT.

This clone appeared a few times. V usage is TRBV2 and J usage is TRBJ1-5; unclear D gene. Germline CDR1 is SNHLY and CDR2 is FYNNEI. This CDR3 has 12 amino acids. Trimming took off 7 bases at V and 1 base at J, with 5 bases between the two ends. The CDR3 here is CASKDSNQPQHF. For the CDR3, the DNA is TGTGCCAGCAAGGACAGCAATCAGCCCCAGCATTTT.

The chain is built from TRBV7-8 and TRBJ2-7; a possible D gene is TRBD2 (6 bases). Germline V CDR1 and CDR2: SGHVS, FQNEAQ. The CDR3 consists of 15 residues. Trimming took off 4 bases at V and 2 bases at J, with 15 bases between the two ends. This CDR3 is CASSSGLGRTYEQYF. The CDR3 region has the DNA TGTGCCAGCAGCTCGGGACTGGGGAGGACCTACGAGCAGTACTTC.

Here the CDR3 DNA reads TGCGCCAGCAGCCCCGGACAGGGTGGAAACACTGAAGCTTTCTTT. Amino acids: CASSPGQGGNTEAFF. V is TRBV5-1 and J is TRBJ1-1; 8 nucleotides match TRBD1. Germline CDR1 reads SGHRS; CDR2 reads YFSETQ. The V gene end was trimmed by 4 bases and the J gene end by 2 bases; junction bases not matched to a gene: 7. The CDR3 covers 15 residues. The full variable domain, its missing parts supplied by reference TRBV5-1 and TRBJ1-1, is KAGVTQTPRYLIKTRGQQVTLSCSPISGHRSVSWYQQTPGQGLQFLFEYFSETQRNKGNFPGRFSGRQFSNSRSEMNVSTLELGDSALYLCASSPGQGGNTEAFFGQGTRLTVV.

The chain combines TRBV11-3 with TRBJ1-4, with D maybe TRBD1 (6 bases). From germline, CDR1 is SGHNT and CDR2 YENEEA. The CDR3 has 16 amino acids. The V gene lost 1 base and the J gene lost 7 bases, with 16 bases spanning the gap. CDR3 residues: CASSLGRTDRREKLFF. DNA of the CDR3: TGTGCCAGCAGCTTAGGACGGACAGACAGACGTGAAAAACTGTTTTTT.

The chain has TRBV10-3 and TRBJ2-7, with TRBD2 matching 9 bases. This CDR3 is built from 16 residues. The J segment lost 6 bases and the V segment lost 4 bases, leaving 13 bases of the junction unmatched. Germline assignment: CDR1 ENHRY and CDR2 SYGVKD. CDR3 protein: CAISGSMVAGVVEQYF. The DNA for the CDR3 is TGTGCCATCAGTGGTTCAATGGTAGCGGGAGTGGTCGAGCAGTACTTC.

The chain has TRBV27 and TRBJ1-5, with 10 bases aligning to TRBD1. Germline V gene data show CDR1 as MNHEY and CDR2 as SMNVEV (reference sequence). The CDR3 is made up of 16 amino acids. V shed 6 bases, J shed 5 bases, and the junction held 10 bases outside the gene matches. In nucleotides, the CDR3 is TGTGCCAGCAGCCCCACCGGACAGGGGGTTTATCAGCCCCAGCATTTT. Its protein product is CASSPTGQGVYQPQHF.

CDR3 coding DNA: TGTGCCAGCAGTTGGACAGGGGTTGGCGAGCAGTACTTC. Residues: CASSWTGVGEQYF. The chain uses TRBV27 and TRBJ2-7, with 9 bases matching TRBD1. The germline gives CDR1 MNHEY, CDR2 SMNVEV (reference sequence). This CDR3 spans 13 amino acids. V was pared by 4 bases and J by 6 bases, with 4 bases of the junction left unmatched.

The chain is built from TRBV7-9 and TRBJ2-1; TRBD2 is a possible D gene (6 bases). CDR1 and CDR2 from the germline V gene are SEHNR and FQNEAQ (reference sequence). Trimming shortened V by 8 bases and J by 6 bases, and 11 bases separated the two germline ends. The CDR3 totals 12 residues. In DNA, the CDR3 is TGTGCCAGCTTGGAGGGTTTCAATGAGCAGTTCTTC. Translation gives CASLEGFNEQFF.

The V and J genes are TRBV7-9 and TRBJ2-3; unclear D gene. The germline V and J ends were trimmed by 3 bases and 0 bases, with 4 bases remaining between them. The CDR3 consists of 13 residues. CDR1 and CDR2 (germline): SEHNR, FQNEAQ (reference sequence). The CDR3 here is CASSLDSTDTQYF. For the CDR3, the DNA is TGTGCCAGCAGCTTGGACAGCACAGATACGCAGTATTTT.